The entry below gives a single T cell receptor beta chain sequence along with its context. The record originates from a study of blood T cell repertoires in COVID-19. Study context: Specimens from acute and convalescent COVID-19 originated in the United States, Italy and Spain. Sources were T cells, B-cell-depleted T cells, or PBMCs; the material itself was cDNA or gDNA.

Germline assignment: CDR1 GTSNPN and CDR2 SVGIG (reference sequence). This CDR3 spans 14 amino acids. Deletions cut 2 bases from V and 2 bases from J, with 10 bases between. As originally analysed: Using reference gene primer amplification, nucleated cell counts were estimated. Clones were read by immunoSEQ multiplex PCR, and TCRdb kept only the in-frame ones, dropping some. V, J and clone size derive from that table, while D and trimming were established from the DNA sequence. The table lists 450,000 to 500,000 clones, over 75% of them singletons. The sequence came from a human donor in a cohort sampled during active COVID-19. This sequence joins TRBV30 and TRBJ2-1, with D perhaps TRBD1 (6 bases). Sequenced: peripheral blood. For the CDR3, the DNA is TGTGCCTGGAGTCACCGGGACACCTACAATGAGCAGTTCTTC. Protein product: CAWSHRDTYNEQFF.